The 27 T cell receptor beta chains in this list originate from one sample, sequenced in a study of T cells in Graves' hyperthyroidism and ophthalmopathy. Amplification of TCR beta CDR3 regions used RNA as the template. HTBI primers drove first-round RT-PCR of the TCR CDR3. Via MiXCR, TCRdb re-called the multiplex PCR reads, giving one row per CDR3 protein. The table records approximately 410,000 distinct CDR3 sequences, roughly 14% of them present only once. The source material was blood. The source is a man in his late teens or twenties with Graves' ophthalmopathy.

The table lists this clonotype with a few counts. The chain has TRBV5-1 and TRBJ2-2, with 9 bases aligning to TRBD2. With 5 bases clipped from V and 7 bases from J, the junction kept 9 bases outside the gene matches. Germline loops: CDR1 SGHRS, CDR2 YFSETQ. CDR3 length equals 15 residues. This chain's CDR3 is CASSSPGTSIGELFF. The CDR3 DNA reads TGCGCCAGCAGTTCCCCCGGGACTAGCATCGGGGAGCTGTTTTTT.

This clonotype was observed many times. The V and J genes are TRBV20-1 and TRBJ2-3, with 8 nucleotides matching TRBD2. Germline V CDR1 and CDR2: DFQATT, SNEGSKA (reference sequence). The CDR3 has 15 amino acids. V shed 1 base, J shed 2 bases, and the junction held 5 bases outside the gene matches. The CDR3 loop reads CSARVVAGYTDTQYF. The CDR3 nucleotides read TGCAGTGCTAGAGTGGTAGCGGGGTACACAGATACGCAGTATTTT.

The chain recombines TRBV12-3 or TRBV12-4 with TRBJ2-4; TRBD2 matches 7 bases. Trimming cost V 5 bases and J 6 bases; bases outside gene matches: 25. This CDR3 spans 20 amino acids. The chain's CDR3 is CASSEFSWAAGTPGGNIQYF. The CDR3 coding sequence is TGTGCCAGCAGTGAGTTTTCTTGGGCAGCGGGAACCCCCGGGGGAAACATTCAGTACTTC.

The J gene is TRBJ2-3, the V gene TRBV5-4, with D unclear. This CDR3 region has 15 residues. The V and J ends lost 2 bases and 2 bases respectively, with 12 bases between them. CDR1 and CDR2 (germline): SGHNT, YYREEE (reference sequence). The CDR3 reads CASSFSRTDTDTQYF. CDR3 bases: TGTGCCAGCAGCTTCTCCCGAACAGACACAGATACGCAGTATTTT.

The genes are TRBV6-1 and TRBJ1-2; 9 bases agree with TRBD1. CDR1 and CDR2 from the germline V gene are MNHNS and SASEGT. V lost 5 bases to trimming and J lost 8 bases; unmatched junction nucleotides: 12. The CDR3 is 15 amino acids. The CDR3 loop reads CASSLAGTGIYGYTF. For the CDR3, the DNA is TGTGCCAGCAGTTTAGCCGGGACAGGGATTTACGGCTACACCTTC.

This clonotype was counted between two and nine times. V is TRBV6-5 and J is TRBJ1-2; a possible D gene is TRBD1 (5 bases). Trimming shortened V by 2 bases and J by 2 bases, and 9 bases separated the two germline ends. CDR3 length: 14 residues. CDR1 and CDR2 (germline): MNHEY, SVGAGI. The CDR3 region is CASSYDSKNYGYTF. CDR3 DNA: TGTGCCAGCAGTTACGACAGTAAAAACTATGGCTACACCTTC.

This clonotype was counted many times. Written as DNA, the CDR3 is TGTGCCAGCAGTGAAGAGCTTAGCGGGAGCTACGAGCAGTACTTC. Translated: CASSEELSGSYEQYF. V usage is TRBV6-1 and J usage is TRBJ2-7; 9 bases fit TRBD2. CDR1 and CDR2 from the germline V gene are MNHNS and SASEGT. This CDR3 comprises 15 residues. Trimming at V came to 1 base and at J to 3 bases, leaving 4 bases not matched to a gene.

This clonotype occurred many times. The chain employs TRBV12-3 or TRBV12-4 and TRBJ2-1; 11 positions match TRBD2. V lost 2 bases, J lost 9 bases, and 6 bases stayed unmatched. The CDR3 sequence is 15 residues long. The DNA for the CDR3 is TGTGCCAGCAGTTTAATAGCGGGGGGGCAGAGTGAGCAGTTCTTC. It yields the protein CASSLIAGGQSEQFF.

Concerning this clonotype: An end of the junction differs from the germline gene, which may be a read error. The rearrangement joins TRBV6-2 or TRBV6-3 to TRBJ2-2, with D tentatively TRBD1 or TRBD2 (5 bases each). Germline CDR1 MNHEY, CDR2 SVGEGT. The CDR3 length is 15 residues. CDR3 in amino acids: CASSYSKPALGELLF. The CDR3 DNA sequence: TGTGCCAGCAGTTACTCGAAGCCAGCCTTAGGGGAGCTACTTTTT.

As concerns this clonotype: A much larger clone differs by one base, so this may be a read error. V usage is TRBV4-2 and J usage is TRBJ2-5, with 12 bases aligning to TRBD2. This CDR3 has 15 amino acids. CDR1 LGHNA and CDR2 YNFKEQ come from the germline V gene. CDR3 loop: CTSSQDGLAGETQYF. Written as DNA, the CDR3 is TGTACCAGCAGTCAAGATGGACTAGCGGGGGAGACCCAGTACTTC.

The chain combines TRBV25-1 with TRBJ2-2; D perhaps matches TRBD1 (5 bases). CDR1 and CDR2 from the germline V gene are MGHDK and SYGVNS. This CDR3 has 14 residues. Trimming pared 4 bases from V and 6 bases from J, leaving 12 bases between. CDR3 nucleotides: TGTGCCAGCAGTGGGCAGGGTCGGGCCGGGGAGCTGTTTTTT. Amino acids: CASSGQGRAGELFF.

This chain joins TRBV27 and TRBJ2-3; D is undetermined. Germline V gene data show CDR1 as MNHEY and CDR2 as SMNVEV (reference sequence). This CDR3 region has 16 residues. V was shortened by 5 bases and J by 0 bases, with 15 bases between the two germline ends. CDR3 sequence reads: CASSPPPQLSTDTQYF. The DNA of the CDR3 is TGTGCCAGCAGTCCACCCCCGCAACTAAGCACAGATACGCAGTATTTT.

In this sample, this clonotype turned up a few times. V and J are TRBV29-1 and TRBJ2-1; 10 bases match TRBD2. This CDR3 comprises 14 residues. Germline V gives CDR1 SQVTM, CDR2 ANQGSEA. With V trimmed by 3 bases and J by 3 bases, 2 bases remained unmatched. The CDR3 coding sequence is TGCAGCGTTGATAGGACTAGCGGCTACAATGAGCAGTTCTTC. As protein: CSVDRTSGYNEQFF.

This clonotype appeared many times. This chain links TRBV5-6 with TRBJ2-7; no clear D. The CDR3 covers 13 residues. V dropped 2 bases and J dropped 8 bases, with 14 bases sitting between them. Germline V lookup: CDR1 SGHDT, CDR2 YYEEEE. The CDR3 bases are TGTGCCAGCAGCTTACCGATAAATGGGAAGCAGTACTTC. Amino acid sequence: CASSLPINGKQYF.

This clonotype was counted only a few times. This CDR3 reads CAWSGTSRRTDTQYF. The CDR3 DNA reads as TGTGCCTGGAGCGGGACTAGCAGGCGCACAGATACGCAGTATTTT. V and J are TRBV30 and TRBJ2-3, with 9 bases fitting TRBD2. This CDR3 has 15 residues. Trimming took 3 bases from V and 1 from J; bases not matched to a gene: 5. Germline values: CDR1 GTSNPN, CDR2 SVGIG (reference sequence). Full variable domain (rest looked up from reference TRBV30 and TRBJ2-3): SQTIHQWPATLVQPVGSPLSLECTVEGTSNPNLYWYRQAAGRGLQLLFYSVGIGQISSEVPQNLSASRPQDRQFILSSKKLLLSDSGFYLCAWSGTSRRTDTQYFGPGTRLTVL.

This chain uses TRBV4-1 with TRBJ2-6, with 9 nucleotides matching TRBD1. The J segment lost 1 base and the V segment lost 1 base, leaving 11 bases of the junction unmatched. The germline CDR1 and CDR2 sequences are MGHRA and YSYEKL. The CDR3 length is 20 residues. CDR3 loop: CASSQVPGGQGLSGANVLTF. DNA of the CDR3: TGCGCCAGCAGCCAAGTTCCTGGGGGACAGGGCTTGTCTGGGGCCAACGTCCTGACTTTC.

This clonotype was picked up a small number of times. The chain combines TRBV14 with TRBJ2-2; D not certain. CDR3 length: 15 amino acids. Trimming shortened V by 4 bases and J by 3 bases, and 12 bases separated the two germline ends. Germline CDR1 reads SGHDN; CDR2 reads FVKESK. The CDR3, as DNA: TGTGCCAGCAGCCCCTCGGAATTCCACACCGGGGAGCTGTTTTTT. Translation: CASSPSEFHTGELFF.

This clonotype was detected ten times or more. The chain recombines TRBV27 with TRBJ2-6; D call uncertain. CDR3 size: 16 residues. The ends were cut back, 5 bases at V and 1 base at J, with 12 bases in the middle. Per germline, CDR1 MNHEY and CDR2 SMNVEV (reference sequence). The CDR3 is CASSRFFTSGANVLTF. CDR3 sequence (DNA): TGTGCCAGCAGTCGATTCTTTACTTCTGGGGCCAACGTCCTGACTTTC.

This clonotype showed up many times. The V gene is TRBV6-9, the J gene TRBJ1-1; no clear D. Germline V gives CDR1 MNHGY, CDR2 SVAAGI. V was shortened by 2 bases and J by 4 bases, with 8 bases between the two germline ends. The CDR3 loop spans 13 amino acids. Here the CDR3 reads CASSYAVTTEAFF. CDR3 DNA sequence: TGTGCCAGCAGTTATGCCGTCACCACTGAAGCTTTCTTT.

This clonotype was found many times. A much larger clone differs from this one at a single base, so this may be a read error. V is TRBV7-6 and J is TRBJ2-3; D is uncertain. This CDR3 is 13 amino acids long. Germline values: CDR1 SGHVS, CDR2 FNYEAQ. V lost 1 base and J 2 bases, leaving 4 bases between the germline ends. As DNA, the CDR3 is TGTGCCAGCAGCTTAGTTGACACAGATACGCAGTATTTT. It specifies CASSLVDTDTQYF. Complete variable domain (other parts from reference TRBV7-6 and TRBJ2-3): GAGVSQSPRYKVTKRGQDVALRCDPISGHVSLYWYRQALGQGPEFLTYFNYEAQQDKSGLPNDRFSAERPEGSISTLTIQRTEQRDSAMYRCASSLVDTDTQYFGPGTRLTVL.

In this sample, this clonotype turned up many times. This sequence joins TRBV6-1 and TRBJ2-7; 7 bases are shared with TRBD2. Losses at the gene ends were 7 bases for V and 3 bases for J; bases not matched to a gene: 12. The CDR3 consists of 15 residues. The germline V gene encodes CDR1 MNHNS and CDR2 SASEGT. CDR3 in DNA: TGTGCCAGCAATCGGGCGGAGGGAGGGGTCTACGAGCAGTACTTC. This gives the protein CASNRAEGGVYEQYF.

The chain links TRBV6-5 to TRBJ2-7; maybe TRBD2 (6 bases). Germline V gene sequence: CDR1 MNHEY, CDR2 SVGAGI. This CDR3 is 15 amino acids long. Trimming shortened V by 0 bases and J by 7 bases, and 16 bases separated the two germline ends. The CDR3 loop is CASSYSRLGTGEQYF. CDR3 nucleotide sequence: TGTGCCAGCAGTTACTCGAGACTAGGGACCGGTGAGCAGTACTTC.

This clonotype was detected many times. V and J are TRBV2 and TRBJ1-2; D call uncertain. Trimming cost V 5 bases and J 0 bases, with 7 bases left between them. CDR1 is SNHLY and CDR2 is FYNNEI in the germline V gene. This CDR3 contains 13 residues. The CDR3 reads CASSYTANYGYTF. Written as DNA, the CDR3 is TGTGCCAGCAGTTACACAGCTAACTATGGCTACACCTTC.

V usage is TRBV7-2 and J usage is TRBJ2-3, with 8 positions matching TRBD2. V gave up 6 bases and J gave up 0 bases; unmatched junction bases: 8. Germline V gives CDR1 SGHTA, CDR2 FQGNSA. The CDR3 is 16 residues long. The CDR3 spells CASRFSGGPSTDTQYF. Written as DNA, the CDR3 is TGTGCCAGCAGATTTTCGGGGGGGCCCAGCACAGATACGCAGTATTTT.

In its sample, this clonotype was seen many times. The rearrangement links TRBV6-2 or TRBV6-3 to TRBJ2-7; TRBD1 matches 7 bases. The CDR3 sequence is 11 residues long. Germline V CDR1 and CDR2: MNHEY, SVGEGT. After removal of 10 bases from V and 5 bases from J, the junction contained 5 bases not matched to a gene. The DNA of the CDR3 is TGTGCCATCACACAGGGGAACGAGCAGTACTTC. Encoded protein: CAITQGNEQYF.

This clonotype appeared a few times. This chain connects TRBV11-3 to TRBJ2-1, with D perhaps TRBD2 (6 bases). CDR3 length: 18 amino acids. V was pared by 1 base and J by 3 bases, with 19 bases between. Germline CDR1 reads SGHNT; CDR2 reads YENEEA. This chain's CDR3 is CASSLGWIRAGRYNEQFF. CDR3 sequence (DNA): TGTGCCAGCAGCTTAGGCTGGATACGGGCGGGACGCTACAATGAGCAGTTCTTC.

As to this clonotype: Given a much more abundant clone one base away, this may be a read error. The V gene is TRBV11-2, the J gene TRBJ2-5; 7 bases line up with TRBD1. The CDR3 is 13 amino acids. Germline V gene data show CDR1 as SGHAT and CDR2 as FQNNGV. CDR3 sequence (DNA): TGTACCAGCAGCTTAGGGACAGAGGTTTCCCAGTACTTC. This codes for CTSSLGTEVSQYF. Full variable domain (missing parts from reference TRBV11-2 and TRBJ2-5): EAGVAQSPRYKIIEKRQSVAFWCNPISGHATLYWYQQILGQGPKLLIQFQNNGVVDDSQLPKDRFSAERLKGVDSTLKIQPAKLEDSAVYLCTSSLGTEVSQYFGPGTRLLVL.